The 10 T cell receptor beta chains below were found in one sample sequenced in a study of regulatory T cells in long-lasting Graves disease. Time point specified: newly diagnosed GD, antithyroid drugs for less than 3 months. RNA isolated from PBMCs was used to make the TCR library. HTBI primers from iRepertoire and Arm-PCR of CDR3 regions yielded the TCR beta libraries. TCRdb redid the calling of the multiplex PCR reads with MiXCR, one entry per CDR3 protein. This sample has roughly 420,000 distinct CDR3 sequences, with about 17% found just once. These data are also associated with another study on T cells in Graves' hyperthyroidism and ophthalmopathy.

The specimen comprised peripheral blood mononuclear cells (PBMCs), sampled at new diagnosis, from a patient treated with antithyroid drugs. These receptors were obtained from a woman between 25 and 40 years old with Graves disease.

In its sample, this clonotype was seen many times. The rearrangement links TRBV7-9 to TRBJ1-1; D unclear. The germline V gene encodes CDR1 SEHNR and CDR2 FQNEAQ (reference sequence). V was shortened by 1 base and J by 6 bases, with 3 bases between the two germline ends. This CDR3 has 11 residues. CDR3 DNA sequence: TGTGCCAGCAGCTTAGTTGCTGAAGCTTTCTTT. It translates to CASSLVAEAFF.

This clonotype showed up many times. The CDR3 region has the DNA TGTGCCAGCAGTAACCCGGGACTGCAAGAGACCCAGTACTTC. Amino acids: CASSNPGLQETQYF. This chain links TRBV27 with TRBJ2-1, with a tentative D call TRBD2 (6 bases). With the DNA end fitting TRBJ2-5 better, the J assignment may be wrong. The CDR3 length is 14 residues. The germline gives CDR1 MNHEY, CDR2 SMNVEV (reference sequence).

This clonotype was seen ten or more times. The chain links TRBV12-3 or TRBV12-4 to TRBJ2-1; D is ambiguous. Trimming stripped 1 base from V and 4 bases from J, with 14 bases between. There are 16 residues in the CDR3. The CDR3 protein is CASSLGRRPTYNEQFF. The CDR3 coding sequence is TGTGCCAGCAGTTTAGGACGGAGACCGACGTACAATGAGCAGTTCTTC.

This clonotype was seen at least ten times. The rearrangement joins TRBV6-1 to TRBJ2-2; 7 positions match TRBD1. Germline V CDR1 and CDR2: MNHNS, SASEGT. The CDR3 spans 12 residues. The V segment lost 6 bases and the J segment 5 bases; nucleotides outside the gene matches: 0. Here the CDR3 reads CASRQGTGELFF. DNA for the CDR3: TGTGCCAGCAGACAGGGGACCGGGGAGCTGTTTTTT.

The CDR3 nucleotides are TGTGCCAGCAGTTGGCCCGGAGGGTTTGGGGCCAACGTCCTGACTTTC. This gives the protein CASSWPGGFGANVLTF. V and J are TRBV28 and TRBJ2-6; TRBD2 is a possible D gene (6 bases). CDR3 length: 16 amino acids. Per germline, CDR1 MDHEN and CDR2 SYDVKM. The ends were cut back, 4 bases at V and 3 bases at J, with 13 bases in the middle.

This clonotype was found many times. The chain recombines TRBV11-2 with TRBJ2-4; D gene ambiguous. The CDR3 spans 17 residues. V was cut by 1 base and J by 0 bases, with 13 bases left in between. Germline lookup yields CDR1 SGHAT and CDR2 FQNNGV. CDR3 bases: TGTGCCAGCAGCTTAGGTTACGAAGCGTTAGCCAAAAACATTCAGTACTTC. Encoded protein: CASSLGYEALAKNIQYF.

This clonotype was seen at least ten times. The chain uses TRBV11-2 and TRBJ2-2; 8 positions match TRBD2. The CDR3 contains 14 residues. Losses at the gene ends were 11 bases for V and 4 bases for J; bases not matched to a gene: 9. Germline V CDR1 and CDR2: SGHAT, FQNNGV. CDR3 sequence: CASREGVSTGELFF. Written as DNA, the CDR3 is TGTGCCTCCCGGGAGGGGGTGAGCACCGGGGAGCTGTTTTTT.

This clonotype was seen ten or more times. This chain uses TRBV7-9 with TRBJ2-5; 8 nucleotides align to TRBD1. The CDR3 runs 14 residues. Germline V CDR1 and CDR2: SEHNR, FQNEAQ (reference sequence). With 4 bases clipped from V and 1 base from J, the junction kept 2 bases outside the gene matches. The CDR3 coding sequence is TGTGCCAGCAGCTCCGGGACAGGCCAAGAGACCCAGTACTTC. Its translation is CASSSGTGQETQYF.

This clonotype was observed at least ten times. The genes are TRBV13 and TRBJ2-1; maybe TRBD1 (6 bases). Per the germline V gene, CDR1 is PRHDT and CDR2 is FYEKMQ (reference sequence). The CDR3 extends over 15 amino acids. Trimming stripped 1 base from V and 7 bases from J, with 14 bases between. Here the CDR3 reads CASSLDLAGENEQFF. As DNA, the CDR3 is TGTGCCAGCAGCTTAGATTTGGCAGGGGAGAATGAGCAGTTCTTC.

This clonotype was detected many times. The chain joins TRBV5-1 to TRBJ2-1, with TRBD2 identical over 9 bases. J gave up 3 bases and V 4 bases, and 8 bases lay outside the gene matches. The length of the CDR3 is 16 residues. Germline assignment: CDR1 SGHRS and CDR2 YFSETQ. CDR3 sequence (DNA): TGCGCCAGCAGCCGGATTAGCGGGAGTGACTACAATGAGCAGTTCTTC. This encodes CASSRISGSDYNEQFF.